These 25 T cell receptor beta chains were all obtained from the same sample, sequenced in a study of CD8 T cells in ankylosing spondylitis. MiXCR was run by TCRdb on the 5' RACE reads, yielding one entry per CDR3 protein. The sample lists around 150,000 distinct CDR3 sequences; 11% were seen once. Material for sequencing was blood, either unsorted or a sorted T cell fraction (not recorded which). The receptors derive from a male donor with ankylosing spondylitis or in good health (not recorded which).

This clonotype appeared a few times. V gene TRBV5-1 combines with J gene TRBJ2-5, with D hard to call. V was shortened by 0 bases and J by 7 bases, with 10 bases between the two germline ends. The CDR3 runs to 13 residues. Germline-derived CDR1 and CDR2 are SGHRS and YFSETQ. CDR3 in amino acids: CASSLDAVGTQYF. The CDR3 DNA follows: TGCGCCAGCAGCTTGGATGCGGTGGGGACCCAGTACTTC.

This chain connects TRBV4-3 to TRBJ2-3, with 10 nucleotides matching TRBD2. V trimming: 4 bases; J trimming: 0 bases; junction bases outside the gene matches: 16. This CDR3 is built from 20 residues. The V gene's germline CDR1 is LGHNA and CDR2 YSLEER. The CDR3 region is CASSPHRGASGGLSTDTQYF. CDR3 DNA: TGCGCCAGCAGCCCTCATCGTGGGGCTAGCGGGGGCCTCAGCACAGATACGCAGTATTTT.

This clonotype was counted a few times. The V call is TRBV10-1, the J call TRBJ2-7, with D unresolved. The CDR3 covers 14 residues. The V and J ends lost 0 bases and 2 bases respectively, with 8 bases between them. Germline assignment: CDR1 WNHNN and CDR2 SYGVQD (reference sequence). CDR3: CASSESGKAYEQYF. The CDR3 nucleotides read TGCGCCAGCAGTGAGTCAGGGAAAGCCTACGAGCAGTACTTC.

In this sample, this clonotype turned up many times. V is TRBV7-2 and J is TRBJ2-3, with 8 bases aligning to TRBD2. Trimming cost V 5 bases and J 4 bases; bases outside gene matches: 8. Germline V gives CDR1 SGHTA, CDR2 FQGNSA. The CDR3 totals 15 residues. The CDR3 DNA follows: TGTGCCAGCAGCGTTACTAGCGGCTCGGCAGATACGCAGTATTTT. This translates into CASSVTSGSADTQYF. The variable domain in full, completed from reference TRBV7-2 and TRBJ2-3, reads GAGVSQSPSNKVTEKGKDVELRCDPISGHTALYWYRQSLGQGLEFLIYFQGNSAPDKSGLPSDRFSAERTGGSVSTLTIQRTQQEDSAVYLCASSVTSGSADTQYFGPGTRLTVL.

This chain joins TRBV3-1 and TRBJ2-7; 7 nucleotides line up with TRBD1. Per germline, CDR1 LGHDT and CDR2 YNNKEL (reference sequence). With V trimmed by 3 bases and J by 6 bases, 8 bases remained unmatched. The CDR3 loop spans 14 amino acids. The CDR3 loop is CASSQGTGVGEQYF. In nucleotides, the CDR3 is TGTGCCAGCAGCCAGGGAACAGGGGTTGGCGAGCAGTACTTC.

The chain joins TRBV7-2 to TRBJ2-3; no reliable D call. Looked up from germline, CDR1 is SGHTA and CDR2 is FQGNSA. This CDR3 is 14 amino acids long. With 5 bases removed from V and 0 bases from J, the gap between germline ends came to 9 bases. CDR3 in DNA: TGTGCCAGCAGCCCCGCCCGGAGCACAGATACGCAGTATTTT. Its protein is CASSPARSTDTQYF.

This clonotype came up a few times. This chain links TRBV6-2 or TRBV6-3 with TRBJ2-3, with TRBD2 matching 9 bases. The germline CDR1 and CDR2 sequences are MNHEY and SVGEGT. CDR3 length: 16 residues. Trimming took 6 bases from V and 2 from J; bases not matched to a gene: 9. The CDR3 DNA sequence: TGTGCCAGCAGCTACCCAGCGGGGGGCGTCACAGATACGCAGTATTTT. Its translation: CASSYPAGGVTDTQYF.

This clonotype has ten or more counts. The genes are TRBV20-1 and TRBJ2-5; 8 nucleotides align to TRBD2. After removal of 3 bases from V and 4 bases from J, the junction contained 13 bases not matched to a gene. Germline lookup yields CDR1 DFQATT and CDR2 SNEGSKA (reference sequence). The length of the CDR3 is 16 residues. Here the CDR3 DNA reads TGCAGTGCTAGCTCGGTAATACGGGAGGGCCCAGAGACCCAGTACTTC. Its protein is CSASSVIREGPETQYF.

The rearrangement links TRBV29-1 to TRBJ1-2, with D uncertain. This CDR3 spans 10 amino acids. Germline loops: CDR1 SQVTM, CDR2 ANQGSEA. V was trimmed by 4 bases and J by 6 bases, leaving 6 bases between them. The CDR3 sequence is CSVAGNGYTF. In nucleotides, the CDR3 is TGCAGCGTTGCGGGGAATGGCTACACCTTC.

This clonotype was observed at least ten times. This rearrangement joins TRBV9 to TRBJ2-1, with D perhaps matching TRBD2 (5 bases). Looked up from germline, CDR1 is SGDLS and CDR2 is YYNGEE. V dropped 2 bases and J dropped 5 bases, with 14 bases sitting between them. This CDR3 spans 15 amino acids. CDR3 DNA: TGTGCCAGCAGCGTGGAGAGAGGGTCGAACAATGAGCAGTTCTTC. This sequence encodes CASSVERGSNNEQFF.

V usage is TRBV4-2 and J usage is TRBJ1-1; 7 bases map to TRBD1. The CDR3 extends over 18 amino acids. V lost 10 bases to trimming and J lost 4 bases; unmatched junction nucleotides: 24. Looked up from germline, CDR1 is LGHNA and CDR2 is YNFKEQ. The CDR3 loop reads CATEPGTGTDKKSTEAFF. The DNA for the CDR3 is TGTGCCACCGAACCGGGTACCGGGACAGATAAAAAGAGCACTGAAGCTTTCTTT.

This clonotype has at least ten counts. The rearrangement links TRBV12-3 or TRBV12-4 to TRBJ2-3, with D uncertain. The CDR3 loop spans 15 amino acids. The V gene lost 8 bases and the J gene lost 0 bases, with 15 bases spanning the gap. The CDR3 DNA sequence: TGTGCCAGCCAAGTACAGTCGACTAGCACAGATACGCAGTATTTT. Protein: CASQVQSTSTDTQYF.

Many counts were recorded for this clonotype. This chain uses TRBV6-6 with TRBJ2-5; D call uncertain. V lost 8 bases and J 3 bases, leaving 7 bases between the germline ends. The CDR3 is 11 residues long. The germline CDR1 and CDR2 sequences are MNHNY and SVGAGI (reference sequence). CDR3 sequence (DNA): TGTGCCAGCCGTAGGGAAGAGACCCAGTACTTC. Amino acids: CASRREETQYF.

Points on this clonotype: A read error may be the cause here, since a much bigger clone is one base away. The J gene is TRBJ2-2, the V gene TRBV12-3 or TRBV12-4; 7 nucleotides align to TRBD2. With 2 bases clipped from V and 4 bases from J, the junction kept 4 bases outside the gene matches. The CDR3 runs 15 residues. The CDR3 region has the DNA TGTGCCAGCAGTTTAACTGGCGGGGGCACCGGGGAGCTGTTTTTT. Translation: CASSLTGGGTGELFF.

Notes on this clonotype: The junction and the germline gene differ at one end; a read error may be behind it. The chain employs TRBV7-2 and TRBJ1-3; D is unclear. Per the germline V gene, CDR1 is SGHTA and CDR2 is FQGNSA. The length of the CDR3 is 11 residues. CDR3 DNA sequence: TGTGCCGGCAGCTTGGGAAACACCATATATTTT. Translation gives CAGSLGNTIYF.

The chain recombines TRBV9 with TRBJ1-4; D is unresolved. V was cut by 4 bases and J by 8 bases, with 15 bases left in between. Germline CDR1 and CDR2: SGDLS and YYNGEE. The CDR3 totals 14 residues. The CDR3 DNA sequence: TGTGCCAGCAGCCCTCGACCCTGGGTCGAAAAACTGTTTTTT. Translation gives CASSPRPWVEKLFF.

The J gene is TRBJ2-6, the V gene TRBV13; TRBD1 is a possible D gene (6 bases). CDR1 and CDR2 (germline): PRHDT, FYEKMQ (reference sequence). Trimming removed 4 bases from V and 0 bases from J, with 7 bases in between. This CDR3 has 15 residues. CDR3 DNA: TGTGCCAGCAGCTCACAGGGCTCTGGGGCCAACGTCCTGACTTTC. Its protein product is CASSSQGSGANVLTF.

This clonotype was found a few times. The V call is TRBV5-1, the J call TRBJ2-3; D may be TRBD2 (6 bases). Per germline, CDR1 SGHRS and CDR2 YFSETQ. Trimming removed 3 bases at V and 2 bases at J, with 10 bases between. This CDR3 spans 14 amino acids. The CDR3 nucleotides read TGCGCCAGCAGCTCCCGACTAGTCACAGATACGCAGTATTTT. This encodes CASSSRLVTDTQYF.

Ten or more counts support this clonotype. V is TRBV4-1 and J is TRBJ2-7, with 14 bases identical to TRBD2. The CDR3 is 19 residues long. Germline V gives CDR1 MGHRA, CDR2 YSYEKL. V lost 4 bases to trimming and J lost 7 bases; unmatched junction nucleotides: 18. The DNA of the CDR3 is TGCGCCAGCAGCCGCAATTCTGCCGGGACTAGCGGGAGAGCGGTGGAGCAGTACTTC. Translated: CASSRNSAGTSGRAVEQYF.

This clonotype was counted ten times or more. The chain is built from TRBV4-3 and TRBJ1-6; weak D call: TRBD1 (6 bases). Germline CDR1 and CDR2: LGHNA and YSLEER. Trimming pared 0 bases from V and 1 base from J, leaving 10 bases between. The CDR3 covers 17 residues. Written as DNA, the CDR3 is TGCGCCAGCAGCCAAGACCAAGGGGGGTCCTATAATTCACCCCTCCACTTT. Protein product: CASSQDQGGSYNSPLHF.

The chain uses TRBV29-1 and TRBJ2-7; no firm D call. This CDR3 has 14 amino acids. V was pared by 4 bases and J by 2 bases, with 15 bases between. In germline, CDR1 is SQVTM, CDR2 ANQGSEA. CDR3: CSVVGSASTYEQYF. CDR3 nucleotides: TGCAGCGTTGTAGGTTCTGCGTCTACCTACGAGCAGTACTTC.

This clonotype was detected many times. The chain joins TRBV4-2 to TRBJ2-3; 9 bases line up with TRBD2. There are 18 residues in the CDR3. After removal of 0 bases from V and 5 bases from J, the junction contained 12 bases not matched to a gene. Germline CDR1 and CDR2: LGHNA and YNFKEQ. CDR3 protein: CASSQDLLLAGSEDTQYF. The CDR3, as DNA: TGTGCCAGCAGCCAAGATCTTTTACTAGCGGGCTCTGAAGATACGCAGTATTTT.

Points on this clonotype: A much larger clone differs by one base, so this may be a read error. V usage is TRBV7-8 and J usage is TRBJ1-3; a possible D gene is TRBD1 (5 bases). Germline V gene sequence: CDR1 SGHVS, CDR2 FQNEAQ. CDR3 size: 16 residues. In DNA form, the CDR3 reads TGTGCCAACAGCTTGGAGGGACGGGTCTCTGGAAACACCATATATTTT. This encodes CANSLEGRVSGNTIYF.

There are many counts of this clonotype. The V call is TRBV12-3 or TRBV12-4, the J call TRBJ1-3; no clear D. This CDR3 is built from 14 residues. V was shortened by 1 base and J by 0 bases, with 4 bases between the two germline ends. CDR3 in DNA: TGTGCCAGCAGTTTAGGGAGCTCTGGAAACACCATATATTTT. Its protein is CASSLGSSGNTIYF.

This chain links TRBV12-3 or TRBV12-4 with TRBJ2-6, with TRBD2 as a possible D gene (6 bases). V was pared by 6 bases and J by 4 bases, with 13 bases between. CDR3 length: 15 amino acids. This CDR3 reads CASSLGAGGANVLTF. The CDR3 coding sequence is TGTGCCAGCAGCCTCGGGGCGGGGGGGGCCAACGTCCTGACTTTC.